This is a list of T cell receptor beta chains from one sample in a study of cytomegalovirus exposure and HLA in healthy donors. Clones were read by immunoSEQ multiplex PCR, and TCRdb kept only the in-frame ones, dropping some. The table has more than 100,000 clones, 63% seen once. The sequenced sample was PBMCs. These receptors all stem from a man aged 35-49 years in good health and CMV-seropositive. The CDR3 runs from the conserved cysteine through the conserved F or W. A D gene is named only where the DNA matches it firmly. The listing skips clone size in some rows; elsewhere it reads once, few, many or a size class.

J gene: TRBJ2-7
clone size: NA
V gene: TRBV18
D gene: NA
CDR3 protein: CASSPGAGPYEQYF
CDR3 DNA: TGTGCCAGCTCACCAGGGGCAGGGCCCTACGAGCAGTACTTC

J gene: TRBJ2-7
clone size: NA
V gene: TRBV4-2
D gene: NA
CDR3 protein: CASSQDLASYYEQYF
CDR3 DNA: TGTGCCAGCAGCCAAGATCTGGCCAGTTATTACGAGCAGTACTTC

J gene: TRBJ2-2
clone size: few
V gene: TRBV5-4
D gene: TRBD2
CDR3 protein: CASSAGGRANTGELFF
CDR3 DNA: TGTGCCAGCAGCGCGGGGGGGAGGGCTAACACCGGGGAGCTGTTTTTT

J gene: TRBJ2-1
clone size: NA
V gene: TRBV1
D gene: NA
CDR3 protein: CTSSQDSASGGAPPYNEQFF
CDR3 DNA: TGCACCAGCAGCCAAGATTCGGCTAGCGGGGGGGCCCCCCCTTACAATGAGCAGTTCTTC

J gene: TRBJ2-3
clone size: NA
V gene: TRBV2
D gene: NA
CDR3 protein: CASNSGLLTDTQYF
CDR3 DNA: TGTGCCAGCAATAGCGGACTCCTCACAGATACGCAGTATTTT

J gene: TRBJ1-6
clone size: NA
V gene: TRBV15
D gene: TRBD1
CDR3 protein: CATSLRQGNNSPLHF
CDR3 DNA: TGTGCCACCAGCCTTAGACAGGGGAATAATTCACCCCTCCACTTT

J gene: TRBJ2-3
clone size: NA
V gene: TRBV11-2
D gene: TRBD2
CDR3 protein: CASSYGLAGGADTQYF
CDR3 DNA: TGTGCCAGCAGCTATGGACTAGCGGGGGGCGCAGATACGCAGTATTTT

J gene: TRBJ2-3
clone size: NA
V gene: TRBV9
D gene: NA
CDR3 protein: CASTQGWAERSTDTQYF
CDR3 DNA: TGTGCCAGCACCCAGGGGTGGGCAGAGCGAAGCACAGATACGCAGTATTTT

J gene: TRBJ2-1
clone size: NA
V gene: TRBV5-1
D gene: TRBD2
CDR3 protein: CASSFGLAGVDEQFF
CDR3 DNA: TGCGCCAGCAGCTTCGGACTAGCGGGAGTGGATGAGCAGTTCTTC

J gene: TRBJ2-1
clone size: NA
V gene: TRBV4-2
D gene: TRBD2
CDR3 protein: CASSQDLRTSGSNEQFF
CDR3 DNA: TGTGCCAGCAGCCAAGATCTCCGGACTAGCGGCTCCAATGAGCAGTTCTTC

J gene: TRBJ2-1
clone size: NA
V gene: TRBV28
D gene: NA
CDR3 protein: CASTPDRGGLANHNEQFF
CDR3 DNA: TGTGCCAGCACTCCCGACAGGGGTGGACTAGCGAACCACAATGAGCAGTTCTTC

J gene: TRBJ2-7
clone size: once
V gene: TRBV2
D gene: NA
CDR3 protein: CASSEAQTWEQYF
CDR3 DNA: TGTGCCAGCAGTGAAGCGCAGACTTGGGAGCAGTACTTC

J gene: TRBJ2-7
clone size: NA
V gene: TRBV7-9
D gene: TRBD2
CDR3 protein: CASSSGGYRYEQYF
CDR3 DNA: TGTGCCAGCAGCTCGGGGGGGTACCGCTACGAGCAGTACTTC

J gene: TRBJ1-5
clone size: NA
V gene: TRBV2
D gene: NA
CDR3 protein: CASRPGEGARQPQHF
CDR3 DNA: TGTGCCAGCCGGCCCGGAGAAGGGGCACGACAGCCCCAGCATTTT

J gene: TRBJ2-7
clone size: NA
V gene: TRBV5-1
D gene: NA
CDR3 protein: CASSRSDSQQYF
CDR3 DNA: TGCGCCAGCAGCCGATCGGACAGCCAGCAGTACTTC

J gene: TRBJ2-5
clone size: NA
V gene: TRBV5-4
D gene: TRBD1
CDR3 protein: CASSNKDRGQETQYF
CDR3 DNA: TGTGCCAGCAGCAATAAAGACAGGGGGCAAGAGACCCAGTACTTC

J gene: TRBJ2-5
clone size: NA
V gene: TRBV5-6
D gene: NA
CDR3 protein: CASSSSLETQYF
CDR3 DNA: TGTGCCAGCAGCTCGAGCCTGGAGACCCAGTACTTC

J gene: TRBJ2-3
clone size: NA
V gene: TRBV5-8
D gene: NA
CDR3 protein: CASSLYLGGGAQYF
CDR3 DNA: TGTGCCAGCAGCTTGTATCTAGGCGGCGGTGCGCAGTATTTT

J gene: TRBJ2-4
clone size: few
V gene: TRBV11-3
D gene: TRBD1
CDR3 protein: CASSYSGTAHIQYF
CDR3 DNA: TGTGCCAGCAGCTATTCGGGGACAGCGCACATTCAGTACTTC

J gene: TRBJ1-2
clone size: NA
V gene: TRBV6-1
D gene: TRBD1
CDR3 protein: CASSDRGRPPNYGYTF
CDR3 DNA: TGTGCCAGCAGTGACAGGGGGCGGCCCCCTAACTATGGCTACACCTTC

J gene: TRBJ2-7
clone size: NA
V gene: TRBV6-5
D gene: NA
CDR3 protein: CASRPGVILREQYF
CDR3 DNA: TGTGCCAGCAGGCCGGGAGTGATACTGCGCGAGCAGTACTTC

J gene: TRBJ2-2
clone size: NA
V gene: TRBV29-1
D gene: NA
CDR3 protein: CSVGGQELDTGELFF
CDR3 DNA: TGCAGCGTGGGGGGGCAGGAGCTGGACACCGGGGAGCTGTTTTTT

J gene: TRBJ2-1
clone size: few
V gene: TRBV7-9
D gene: TRBD2
CDR3 protein: CASSLTSSWAGGHNEQFF
CDR3 DNA: TGTGCCAGCAGCTTAACTAGCTCGTGGGCGGGAGGTCACAATGAGCAGTTCTTC

J gene: TRBJ1-2
clone size: NA
V gene: TRBV6-1
D gene: NA
CDR3 protein: CASSEALRGQDYGYTF
CDR3 DNA: TGTGCCAGCAGTGAAGCCCTACGTGGGCAAGACTATGGCTACACCTTC

J gene: TRBJ2-1
clone size: NA
V gene: TRBV5-1
D gene: NA
CDR3 protein: CASSLDTPEDEQFF
CDR3 DNA: TGCGCCAGCAGCTTGGATACCCCGGAGGATGAGCAGTTCTTC

J gene: TRBJ2-7
clone size: NA
V gene: TRBV6-5
D gene: TRBD1
CDR3 protein: CASSYLRQGTYEQYF
CDR3 DNA: TGTGCCAGCAGTTACCTTAGACAGGGAACCTACGAGCAGTACTTC

J gene: TRBJ1-1
clone size: once
V gene: TRBV6-1
D gene: NA
CDR3 protein: CASRGSLNTEAFF
CDR3 DNA: TGTGCCAGCAGGGGCAGCTTGAACACTGAAGCTTTCTTT

J gene: TRBJ1-4
clone size: NA
V gene: TRBV4-1
D gene: TRBD1
CDR3 protein: CASSADRGVYEKLFF
CDR3 DNA: TGCGCCAGCAGCGCAGACAGGGGCGTTTATGAAAAACTGTTTTTT

J gene: TRBJ2-5
clone size: NA
V gene: TRBV9
D gene: TRBD2
CDR3 protein: CASSPGPSGSQETQYF
CDR3 DNA: TGTGCCAGCAGCCCAGGCCCTAGCGGGTCCCAAGAGACCCAGTACTTC

J gene: TRBJ1-5
clone size: NA
V gene: TRBV29-1
D gene: NA
CDR3 protein: CSVLTGVNQPQHF
CDR3 DNA: TGCAGCGTTCTCACGGGGGTTAATCAGCCCCAGCATTTT

J gene: TRBJ2-5
clone size: NA
V gene: TRBV7-3
D gene: NA
CDR3 protein: CASSLEIERTQYF
CDR3 DNA: TGTGCCAGCAGCTTAGAGATAGAGCGAACCCAGTACTTC

J gene: TRBJ2-2
clone size: NA
V gene: TRBV19
D gene: NA
CDR3 protein: CASTPTGNTGELFF
CDR3 DNA: TGTGCCAGTACTCCGACAGGGAACACCGGGGAGCTGTTTTTT

J gene: TRBJ2-5
clone size: NA
V gene: TRBV4-2
D gene: NA
CDR3 protein: CASSQGRSQYF
CDR3 DNA: TGTGCCAGCAGCCAAGGCAGGTCCCAGTACTTC

J gene: TRBJ1-2
clone size: NA
V gene: TRBV2
D gene: NA
CDR3 protein: CASSEVTGHYGYTF
CDR3 DNA: TGTGCCAGCAGTGAAGTAACAGGACACTATGGCTACACCTTC

J gene: TRBJ1-6
clone size: NA
V gene: TRBV19
D gene: TRBD1
CDR3 protein: CASIRGRGLPSPLHF
CDR3 DNA: TGTGCCAGTATAAGGGGGCGCGGATTACCCTCACCCCTCCACTTT

J gene: TRBJ1-5
clone size: NA
V gene: TRBV5-8
D gene: TRBD1
CDR3 protein: CASSFLYQTGVGGNQPQHF
CDR3 DNA: TGTGCCAGCAGCTTTCTCTACCAAACAGGGGTCGGAGGCAATCAGCCCCAGCATTTT

J gene: TRBJ2-7
clone size: NA
V gene: TRBV5-1
D gene: NA
CDR3 protein: CASSWSGLTYEQYF
CDR3 DNA: TGCGCCAGCAGTTGGTCAGGTTTAACCTACGAGCAGTACTTC

J gene: TRBJ1-2
clone size: NA
V gene: TRBV4-1
D gene: NA
CDR3 protein: CASSQETTVSYGYTF
CDR3 DNA: TGCGCCAGCAGCCAAGAAACGACAGTGAGCTATGGCTACACCTTC

J gene: TRBJ1-4
clone size: once
V gene: TRBV29-1
D gene: NA
CDR3 protein: CSVDAGAANYEKLFF
CDR3 DNA: TGCAGCGTTGACGCGGGCGCAGCTAACTATGAAAAACTGTTTTTT

J gene: TRBJ2-4
clone size: NA
V gene: TRBV7-2
D gene: NA
CDR3 protein: CASSFGHIKNIQYF
CDR3 DNA: TGTGCCAGCAGCTTTGGACACATCAAAAACATTCAGTACTTC

J gene: TRBJ2-3
clone size: NA
V gene: TRBV2
D gene: TRBD2
CDR3 protein: CASSGGLTDTQYF
CDR3 DNA: TGTGCCAGCTCGGGAGGGCTGACAGATACGCAGTATTTT

J gene: TRBJ1-1
clone size: NA
V gene: TRBV10-2
D gene: TRBD1
CDR3 protein: CASRPPGTENTEAFF
CDR3 DNA: TGCGCCAGCAGACCTCCCGGGACAGAGAACACTGAAGCTTTCTTT